This is a list of T cell receptor beta chains from one sample in a study of T-cell memory formation after mild COVID-19. MiXCR, run by TCRdb on the 5' RACE reads, gives a single entry per CDR3 protein. The table records fewer than 200,000 distinct CDR3 sequences, approximately 17% of them present only once. The source material was PBMCs or a T cell subset sorted from them (not recorded which). The receptors were gathered from a man between 18 and 29 years old who had mild COVID-19 (a few samples of this study predate the infection). Cell type and time point are not known. CDR3s include the opening cysteine and the closing phenylalanine or tryptophan. Fields, in order: CDR3 DNA, CDR3 protein, V gene, D gene, clone size, J gene. The D gene is left open where the match is weak. Expanded clones are given a class, and other clones once, few, many or no size at all.

TGCAGTGCCCTCAGTCCCTCAACGCCCCAGCATTTT | CSALSPSTPQHF | TRBV20-1 | . | . | TRBJ1-5
TGCGCCAGCAGCTCGGGATCGGCCCAAGAGACCCAGTACTTC | CASSSGSAQETQYF | TRBV5-1 | . | . | TRBJ2-5
TGTGCCAGCAGCTTAGTACAGGCGAACACTGAAGCTTTCTTT | CASSLVQANTEAFF | TRBV7-2 | . | . | TRBJ1-1
TGTGCCAGCAGCAGGCGTACAGGGAGTCAAGATGAAAAACTGTTTTTT | CASSRRTGSQDEKLFF | TRBV5-5 | . | . | TRBJ1-4
TGTGCCAGCAGCCCTGGGAGAGTAGGTGATGAAAAACTGTTTTTT | CASSPGRVGDEKLFF | TRBV4-2 | . | . | TRBJ1-4
TGTGCCATCAGTGAGTCAGGGGTTGAGACCCAGTACTTC | CAISESGVETQYF | TRBV10-3 | . | . | TRBJ2-5
TGCGCCAGCAGCCCTTTGGCCACAAACACTGAAGCTTTCTTT | CASSPLATNTEAFF | TRBV5-1 | . | . | TRBJ1-1
TGTGCCAGCAGCTTACAGGAAGGCTCCTACGAGCAGTACTTC | CASSLQEGSYEQYF | TRBV7-2 | . | . | TRBJ2-7
TGTGCCAGCAGCCGTGGCACAGATACGCAGTATTTT | CASSRGTDTQYF | TRBV7-2 | . | many | TRBJ2-3
TGCGCCAGCAGCCAATGGAGGGGAGAGACCCAGTACTTC | CASSQWRGETQYF | TRBV4-1 | . | many | TRBJ2-5
TGTGCAGGGGGAGGGGCGTCCGGCGGGGAGCTGTTTTTT | CAGGGASGGELFF | TRBV7-2 | . | . | TRBJ2-2
TGTGCCAGCTCAAGGCGGGGGGGGATCCCAGATACGCAGTATTTT | CASSRRGGIPDTQYF | TRBV6-5 | TRBD2 | many | TRBJ2-3
TGTGCCAGCAGGGAGGGGGGTTCCACAGATACGCAGTATTTT | CASREGGSTDTQYF | TRBV7-2 | . | . | TRBJ2-3
TGCGCCAGCAGCTCGCGTCCGGGACAGTCTTCGGATACGCAGTATTTT | CASSSRPGQSSDTQYF | TRBV5-1 | TRBD1 | few | TRBJ2-3
TGCGCCAGCAGCTTTGGGCTAGCGAGTTACCCAGATACGCAGTATTTT | CASSFGLASYPDTQYF | TRBV5-1 | . | . | TRBJ2-3
TGTGCCAGCAGTGGGACAGGGGGCAATCAGCCCCAGCATTTT | CASSGTGGNQPQHF | TRBV2 | TRBD1 | many | TRBJ1-5
TGTGCCAGCAGCTTATTGGGGAGGAACGAGCAGTACTTC | CASSLLGRNEQYF | TRBV7-6 | . | few | TRBJ2-7
TGTGCCAGCACTGGGCTAGCGGGGCACAATGAGCAGTTCTTC | CASTGLAGHNEQFF | TRBV6-8 | TRBD2 | . | TRBJ2-1
TGCGCCAGCAGCTTGGACAACACAGATACGCAGTATTTT | CASSLDNTDTQYF | TRBV5-1 | . | few | TRBJ2-3
TGTGCCAGCAGTCCTGGACTAGCGGGGGAGGCCCAGTACTTC | CASSPGLAGEAQYF | TRBV11-1 | TRBD2 | . | TRBJ2-5
TGCAGCGTTGAAGGTTCGACAGAGAATAATGAAAAACTGTTTTTT | CSVEGSTENNEKLFF | TRBV29-1 | . | few | TRBJ1-4
TGTGCCAGCAGTTACGGCCCAGGGGGCGACGAAAAACTGTTTTTT | CASSYGPGGDEKLFF | TRBV6-6 | TRBD1 | few | TRBJ1-4
TGCGCCAGCAGCGTGGCGGGGACAGTGCAAGAGACCCAGTACTTC | CASSVAGTVQETQYF | TRBV5-1 | . | . | TRBJ2-5
TGTGCCAGCAGCTTAGAGCGGGGAAGTGGTTGGCAGTTCTTC | CASSLERGSGWQFF | TRBV11-2 | . | . | TRBJ2-1
TGTGCCAGCACGGACAGGTACAATGAGCAGTTCTTC | CASTDRYNEQFF | TRBV3-1 | TRBD1 | few | TRBJ2-1
TGTGCCAGCAGTTTAAGGACAGGCCAACAGCCCCAGCATTTT | CASSLRTGQQPQHF | TRBV12-3/TRBV12-4 | TRBD1 | few | TRBJ1-5
TGTGCCAGCAGTTCGCCCCCAGGCCGACAAGGCTACACCTTC | CASSSPPGRQGYTF | TRBV12-3/TRBV12-4 | . | . | TRBJ1-2
TGTGCCAGCAGCTTAGGGGGCCCAGGGACGGGCACTGAAGCTTTCTTT | CASSLGGPGTGTEAFF | TRBV7-2 | . | . | TRBJ1-1
TGCGCCAGCAGCTGGGGCTCCTATAATTCACCCCTCCACTTT | CASSWGSYNSPLHF | TRBV5-1 | . | few | TRBJ1-6
TGTGCCATCAGTCGGGAGGGGCGTGATGAAGCTTTCTTT | CAISREGRDEAFF | TRBV10-3 | . | many | TRBJ1-1
TGTGCCAGCACCCCCGGGGTCCAGCCCCAGCATTTT | CASTPGVQPQHF | TRBV12-3/TRBV12-4 | . | . | TRBJ1-5
TGTGCCAGCAGCCGATCCGGGACTAGCGGGGGACGAGCCAAAAACATTCAGTACTTC | CASSRSGTSGGRAKNIQYF | TRBV28 | TRBD2 | few | TRBJ2-4
TGTGCCAGCAGCCCGCAGGCCACATACAATGAGCAGTTCTTC | CASSPQATYNEQFF | TRBV7-2 | . | few | TRBJ2-1
TGCGCCAGCAGCTTGCTTAGCGGGGGGGCCGGAACCGATGAGCAGTTCTTC | CASSLLSGGAGTDEQFF | TRBV5-1 | TRBD2 | few | TRBJ2-1
TGTGCCAGCAGAGCTAGCGGGAGGGCAGATACGCAGTATTTT | CASRASGRADTQYF | TRBV6-2/TRBV6-3 | TRBD2 | . | TRBJ2-3
TGTGCCACTCATTTCACCGGGACGGATTTTTTGGGTGAGCAGTTCTTC | CATHFTGTDFLGEQFF | TRBV6-2/TRBV6-3 | . | many | TRBJ2-1
TGCGCCAGCAGTGAGTGGAGTTACACTGAAGCTTTCTTT | CASSEWSYTEAFF | TRBV10-1 | . | . | TRBJ1-1
TGTGCCAGCAGCGGCTTCACAGATACGCAGTATTTT | CASSGFTDTQYF | TRBV9 | . | few | TRBJ2-3
TGTGCCAGCAGTGCACTGGGAGGGGCCGGTGAGACCCAGTACTTC | CASSALGGAGETQYF | TRBV2 | TRBD2 | few | TRBJ2-5
TGTGCCAGCAGCTTGCGGGGGGGCGGTCAGCCCCAGCATTTT | CASSLRGGGQPQHF | TRBV7-2 | . | . | TRBJ1-5
TGTGCCAGCTCACCGGAGCAGAATAATTCACCCCTCCACTTT | CASSPEQNNSPLHF | TRBV18 | . | few | TRBJ1-6
TGCGCCAGCAGCTTGGCAGGAGAACGGGAAAAACTGTTTTTT | CASSLAGEREKLFF | TRBV5-1 | . | few | TRBJ1-4
TGTGCCAGCAGCTCACCCTTCGAGACCCAGTACTTC | CASSSPFETQYF | TRBV7-6 | . | . | TRBJ2-5
TGCGCCAGCAGCTTGGACGGGGTGCCTAACATTCAGTACTTC | CASSLDGVPNIQYF | TRBV5-1 | . | . | TRBJ2-4
TGTGCCAGCAGCCTGGGGGTCCGGTGGTGTGTGCAGTTTTTC | CASSLGVRWCVQFF | TRBV5-4 | . | . | TRBJ2-1
TGTGCCAGCACTTCGTCCGGAGGGAACTATGGCTACACCTTC | CASTSSGGNYGYTF | TRBV6-2/TRBV6-3 | . | . | TRBJ1-2
TGTGCCAGCAGCTTAGGGGTCAGGGCCACCGGGGAGCTGTTTTTT | CASSLGVRATGELFF | TRBV7-8 | . | . | TRBJ2-2
TGCAGTGCCCCTCCGAGGACTAGCGATGCTGAGCAGTTCTTC | CSAPPRTSDAEQFF | TRBV20-1 | TRBD2 | many | TRBJ2-1
TGTGCCAGCAGCTTCTACCTCCAAGAGACCCAGTACTTC | CASSFYLQETQYF | TRBV7-2 | . | few | TRBJ2-5
TGTGCCAGCACCGCGACAGGGGATATTTATGTCTACACCTTC | CASTATGDIYVYTF | TRBV6-5 | TRBD1 | . | TRBJ1-2
TGTGCCAGCAGCTTAGATAATCAGCCCCAGCATTTT | CASSLDNQPQHF | TRBV7-9 | . | many | TRBJ1-5
TGTGCCAGCAGCCAGGCGAGAGGGCGTGGGGCCAACGTCCTGACTTTC | CASSQARGRGANVLTF | TRBV3-1 | . | . | TRBJ2-6
TGCAGTGCCCAGGACGTGTCAATTCGCGAGACCCAGTACTTC | CSAQDVSIRETQYF | TRBV20-1 | . | . | TRBJ2-5
TGTGCCAGCAGCTTTACAGCCCCTAGTAGTTCGGCCCTCCACTTT | CASSFTAPSSSALHF | TRBV7-2 | . | few | TRBJ1-6
TGCGCCAGCAGCTTGTACAGCATTAACACCGGGGAGCTGTTTTTT | CASSLYSINTGELFF | TRBV5-1 | . | few | TRBJ2-2
TGTGCCAGCAGTCGGGACAGGCACTACTATGGCTACACCTTC | CASSRDRHYYGYTF | TRBV6-5 | TRBD1 | . | TRBJ1-2
TGTGCCAGCATTCCCGTAGCGACAGATACGCAGTATTTT | CASIPVATDTQYF | TRBV28 | . | . | TRBJ2-3